This T cell receptor (beta chain) was captured by sequencing in a study of T cells in Graves' hyperthyroidism and ophthalmopathy. Whole-study context: Peripheral blood sampling occurred at initial diagnosis, before any treatment.

It was RNA transcripts that yielded the amplified TCR beta CDR3 regions. First-round RT-PCR of the TCR CDR3 relied on the HTBI primer set. TCRdb re-called the multiplex PCR reads with MiXCR, one entry per CDR3 protein. The table includes hundreds of thousands of distinct CDR3 sequences, nearly 20% detected once. This clonotype was detected ten times or more. Its cognate antigen is unknown. Findings and caveats of the study: Through a model of 13 V-J features, ophthalmopathy was separated from stable hyperthyroidism. It was a median approximately six months before onset that the model predicted ophthalmopathy.

The sample taken for sequencing was blood. This TCR was sampled from a man in his forties with Graves' ophthalmopathy.

In DNA form, the CDR3 reads TGTGCCAGCAGCCTCTGGACTAGAAGAGAGACCCAGTACTTC. Protein product: CASSLWTRRETQYF. The gene calls are TRBV3-1 and TRBJ2-5, with 7 positions matching TRBD2. This CDR3 contains 14 residues. The junction had 6 bases not matched to a gene; V was cut back by 4 bases and J by 4 bases. Per germline, CDR1 LGHDT and CDR2 YNNKEL (reference sequence).